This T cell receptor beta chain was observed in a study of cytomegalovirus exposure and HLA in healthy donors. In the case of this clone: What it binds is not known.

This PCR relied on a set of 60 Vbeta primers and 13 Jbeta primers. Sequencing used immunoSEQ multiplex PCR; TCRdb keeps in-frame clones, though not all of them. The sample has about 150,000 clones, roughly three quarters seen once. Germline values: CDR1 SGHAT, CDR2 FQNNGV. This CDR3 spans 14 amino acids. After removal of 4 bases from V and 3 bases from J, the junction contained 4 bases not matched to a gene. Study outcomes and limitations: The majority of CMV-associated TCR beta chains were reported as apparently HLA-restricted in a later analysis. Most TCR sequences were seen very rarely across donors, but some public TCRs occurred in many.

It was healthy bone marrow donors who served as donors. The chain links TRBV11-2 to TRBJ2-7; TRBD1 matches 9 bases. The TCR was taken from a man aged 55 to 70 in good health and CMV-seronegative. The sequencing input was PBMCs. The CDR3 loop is CASSSGTGYYEQYF. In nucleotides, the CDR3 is TGTGCCAGCAGCTCGGGGACAGGGTACTACGAGCAGTACTTC.